This T cell receptor (beta chain) was profiled in a study of Ad26.COV2.S vaccination and SARS-CoV-2 variants. Across the study: Ad26.COV2.S, an intramuscular injection, was given once or twice 56 days apart. Study conclusions and caveats: Post-vaccination spike-specific CD8+ and CD4+ T cell responses reportedly had substantial breadth.

The treatment denotes: approximately 18 received Ad26.COV2.S at low or high dose, single or two shots; roughly five received placebo; per-sample allocation not given. Collection of the samples took place on day 63 after the first injection of vaccine or placebo. As its vector, the vaccine had Ad26, which expressed Wuhan-strain SARS-CoV-2 spike. V shed 1 base and J shed 8 bases, with 14 bases lying between them. Per germline, CDR1 SGHVS and CDR2 FQNEAQ. The CDR3 consists of 14 residues. The protocol was immunoSEQ multiplex PCR, while the TCRdb copy is restricted to in-frame clones and leaves out a portion. The table has 410,000 or so clones, 90% seen once. In regard to this clone: Antigen unknown.

The source of this sequence is a person aged 18-60 years who received the Ad26.COV2.S COVID-19 vaccine or a placebo. The sequencing used peripheral blood, collected in a trial of Ad26.COV2.S vaccine versus placebo. V usage is TRBV7-8 and J usage is TRBJ1-2; D possibly corresponds to TRBD1 (5 bases). CDR3 sequence (DNA): TGTGCCAGCAGCTTAGTTCCGGGGCCCGTCGGCTACACCTTC. Encoded protein: CASSLVPGPVGYTF.